One TCR beta chain is described in this entry. Its antigen is unknown. This sample is drawn from a study of T cells in Graves' hyperthyroidism and ophthalmopathy. TCR beta CDR3 regions were amplified from RNA transcripts. An initial round of RT-PCR targeting the TCR CDR3 relied on the HTBI primer set. TCRdb ran MiXCR on the multiplex PCR reads and lists one entry per CDR3 protein. Altogether fewer than 400,000 distinct CDR3 sequences are present, roughly 14% being singletons, with the ten largest covering 25% to 30%. Patients aged 18 to 65 had newly diagnosed hyperthyroidism of under 2 months' duration. The blood specimen was taken at initial hyperthyroidism diagnosis, before any ophthalmopathy symptoms. Study-level findings and limits: Also found in blood were most expanded thyroid clonotypes above 0.001. Separating ophthalmopathy from stable hyperthyroidism was achieved by a 13 V-J model.

The germline V gene has CDR1 MNHGY and CDR2 SVAAGI. The CDR3 runs to 15 residues. The trim removed 3 bases at V and 3 bases at J, leaving 3 bases unmatched. Sample: blood. The clonotype originates from a woman aged 18-29 years with Graves' hyperthyroidism that later progressed to Graves' ophthalmopathy. V usage is TRBV6-9 and J usage is TRBJ2-7; 12 bases line up with TRBD2. CDR3 in amino acids: CASSYQGLAGYEQYF. The CDR3 DNA follows: TGTGCCAGCAGTTACCAGGGACTAGCGGGCTACGAGCAGTACTTC.